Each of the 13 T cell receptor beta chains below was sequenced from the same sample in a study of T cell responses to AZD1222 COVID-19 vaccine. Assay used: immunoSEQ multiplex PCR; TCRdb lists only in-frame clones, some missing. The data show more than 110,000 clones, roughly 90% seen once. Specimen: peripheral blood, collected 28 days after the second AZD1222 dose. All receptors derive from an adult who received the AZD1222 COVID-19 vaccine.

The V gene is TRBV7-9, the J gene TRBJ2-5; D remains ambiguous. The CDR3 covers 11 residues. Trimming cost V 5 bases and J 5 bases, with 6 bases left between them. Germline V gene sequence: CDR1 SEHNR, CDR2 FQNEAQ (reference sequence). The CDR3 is CASSAQETQYF. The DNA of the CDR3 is TGTGCCAGCAGCGCCCAGGAGACCCAGTACTTC.

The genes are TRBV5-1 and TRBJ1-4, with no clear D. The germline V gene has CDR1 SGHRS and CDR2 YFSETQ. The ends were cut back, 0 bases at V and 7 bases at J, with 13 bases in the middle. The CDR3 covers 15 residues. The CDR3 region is CASSLDGVSVEKLFF. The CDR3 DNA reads TGCGCCAGCAGCTTGGATGGGGTTTCAGTTGAAAAACTGTTTTTT.

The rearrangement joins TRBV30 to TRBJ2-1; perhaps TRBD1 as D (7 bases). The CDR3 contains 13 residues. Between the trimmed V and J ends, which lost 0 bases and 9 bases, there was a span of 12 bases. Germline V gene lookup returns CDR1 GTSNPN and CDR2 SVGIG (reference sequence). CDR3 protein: CAWSVAQGGEQFF. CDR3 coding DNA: TGTGCCTGGAGTGTAGCCCAGGGGGGTGAGCAGTTCTTC. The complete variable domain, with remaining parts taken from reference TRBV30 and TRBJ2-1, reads SQTIHQWPATLVQPVGSPLSLECTVEGTSNPNLYWYRQAAGRGLQLLFYSVGIGQISSEVPQNLSASRPQDRQFILSSKKLLLSDSGFYLCAWSVAQGGEQFFGPGTRLTVL.

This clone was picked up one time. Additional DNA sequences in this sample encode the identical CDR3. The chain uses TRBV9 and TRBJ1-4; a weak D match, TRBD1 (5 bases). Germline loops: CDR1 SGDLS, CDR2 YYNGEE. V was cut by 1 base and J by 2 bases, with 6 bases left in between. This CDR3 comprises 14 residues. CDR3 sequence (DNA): TGTGCCAGCAGCGTACAGGGCACTAATGAAAAACTGTTTTTT. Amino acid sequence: CASSVQGTNEKLFF.

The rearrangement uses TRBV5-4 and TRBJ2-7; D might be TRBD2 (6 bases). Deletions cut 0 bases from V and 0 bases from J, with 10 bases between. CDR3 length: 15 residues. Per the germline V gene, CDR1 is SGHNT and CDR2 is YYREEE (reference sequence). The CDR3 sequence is CASSLGGVDSYEQYF. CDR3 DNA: TGTGCCAGCAGCTTGGGCGGGGTGGACTCCTACGAGCAGTACTTC.

The CDR3 loop is CASSQDLGQINQPQHF. DNA for the CDR3: TGTGCCAGCAGCCAAGATTTAGGGCAGATCAATCAGCCCCAGCATTTT. The rearrangement links TRBV3-1 (or the pseudogene TRBV3-2) to TRBJ1-5; D gene uncertain. Trimming took off 0 bases at V and 3 bases at J, with 12 bases between the two ends. Germline loops: CDR1 LGHDT, CDR2 YNNKEL (reference sequence). The CDR3 loop spans 16 amino acids.

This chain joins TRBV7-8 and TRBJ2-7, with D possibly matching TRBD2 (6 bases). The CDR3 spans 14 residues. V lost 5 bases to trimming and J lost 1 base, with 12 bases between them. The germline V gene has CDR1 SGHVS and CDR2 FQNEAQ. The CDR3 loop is CASSPRDLSYEQYF. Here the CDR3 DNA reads TGTGCCAGCAGCCCCCGGGACTTATCCTACGAGCAGTACTTC.

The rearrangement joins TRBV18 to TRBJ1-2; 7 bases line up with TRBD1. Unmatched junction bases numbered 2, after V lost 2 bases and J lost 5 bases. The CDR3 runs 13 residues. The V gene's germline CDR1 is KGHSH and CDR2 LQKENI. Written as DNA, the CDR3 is TGTGCCAGCTCACCAGGGACAGCTTATGGCTACACCTTC. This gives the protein CASSPGTAYGYTF. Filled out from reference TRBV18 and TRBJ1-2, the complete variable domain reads NAGVMQNPRHLVRRRGQEARLRCSPMKGHSHVYWYRQLPEEGLKFMVYLQKENIIDESGMPKERFSAEFPKEGPSILRIQQVVRGDSAAYFCASSPGTAYGYTFGSGTRLTVV.

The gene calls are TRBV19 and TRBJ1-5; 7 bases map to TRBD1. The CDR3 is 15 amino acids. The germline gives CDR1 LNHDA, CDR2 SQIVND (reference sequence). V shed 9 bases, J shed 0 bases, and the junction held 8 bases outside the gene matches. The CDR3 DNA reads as TGTGCCAGCAGGGACAGCCATTATAGCAATCAGCCCCAGCATTTT. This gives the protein CASRDSHYSNQPQHF. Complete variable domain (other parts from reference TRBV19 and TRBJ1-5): DGGITQSPKYLFRKEGQNVTLSCEQNLNHDAMYWYRQDPGQGLRLIYYSQIVNDFQKGDIAEGYSVSREKKESFPLTVTSAQKNPTAFYLCASRDSHYSNQPQHFGDGTRLSIL.

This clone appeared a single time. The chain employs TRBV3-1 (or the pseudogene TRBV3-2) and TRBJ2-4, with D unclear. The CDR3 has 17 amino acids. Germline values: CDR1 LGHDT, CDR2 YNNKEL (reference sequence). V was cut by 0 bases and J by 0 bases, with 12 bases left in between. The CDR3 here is CASSQDGNQLAKNIQYF. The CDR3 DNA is TGTGCCAGCAGCCAAGACGGAAATCAACTAGCCAAAAACATTCAGTACTTC.

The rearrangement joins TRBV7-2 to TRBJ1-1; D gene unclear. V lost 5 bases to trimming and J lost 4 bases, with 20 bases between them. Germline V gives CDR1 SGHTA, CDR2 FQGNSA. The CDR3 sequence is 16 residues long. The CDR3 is CASSKIPGVVGTEAFF. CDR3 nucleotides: TGTGCCAGCAGCAAAATACCTGGTGTTGTTGGCACTGAAGCTTTCTTT.

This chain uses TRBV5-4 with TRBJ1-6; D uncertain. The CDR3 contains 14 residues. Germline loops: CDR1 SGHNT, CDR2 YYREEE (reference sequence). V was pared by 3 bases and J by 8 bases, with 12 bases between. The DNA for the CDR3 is TGTGCCAGCAGCTCTAGCTCTCGGGATTCACCCCTCCACTTT. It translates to CASSSSSRDSPLHF.

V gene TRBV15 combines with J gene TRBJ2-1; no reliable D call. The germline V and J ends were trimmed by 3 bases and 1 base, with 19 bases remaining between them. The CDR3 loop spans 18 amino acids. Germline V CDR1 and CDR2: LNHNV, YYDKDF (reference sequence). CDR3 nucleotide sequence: TGTGCCACCAGCAGCGGCCTAACTGGGCGACTTTCCTACAATGAGCAGTTCTTC. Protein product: CATSSGLTGRLSYNEQFF.